The 24 T cell receptor beta chains given below trace back to one sample, sequenced in a study of OX40 agonist ivuxolimab in advanced cancers. Using immunoSEQ multiplex PCR, the repertoire was profiled, and TCRdb retains in-frame clones only, with some absent. The sample has roughly 77,000 clones, approximately 80% seen once. The input for sequencing was CD4+ or CD8+ T cells sorted from blood, taken in a trial of the OX40 agonist ivuxolimab. The receptor source for this set is an adult with an advanced solid tumor such as melanoma, head and neck, liver or kidney cancer.

This clone has only a few counts. This rearrangement joins TRBV4-2 to TRBJ2-7; D is unresolved. The V end lost 0 bases, the J end lost 1 base, and 7 bases lay between the germline ends. From germline, CDR1 is LGHNA and CDR2 YNFKEQ. The CDR3 contains 14 residues. The CDR3 is CASSQDPDSYEQYF. As DNA, the CDR3 is TGTGCCAGCAGCCAAGATCCTGATTCCTACGAGCAGTACTTC.

The gene calls are TRBV28 and TRBJ1-6; possibly TRBD1 for D (5 bases). The CDR3 loop spans 17 amino acids. Trimming took 5 bases from V and 9 from J, leaving 23 bases between them. Germline V CDR1 and CDR2: MDHEN, SYDVKM. In DNA, the CDR3 is TGTGCCAGCAGTCTAGGCATTTCGGGGGAAGCGGGTTCACCCCTCCACTTT. Amino acids: CASSLGISGEAGSPLHF. The full variable domain, rest sourced from reference TRBV28 and TRBJ1-6, is DVKVTQSSRYLVKRTGEKVFLECVQDMDHENMFWYRQDPGLGLRLIYFSYDVKMKEKGDIPEGYSVSREKKERFSLILESASTNQTSMYLCASSLGISGEAGSPLHFGNGTRLTVT.

J is TRBJ2-1 and V is TRBV7-9; no reliable D call. V lost 3 bases to trimming and J lost 8 bases, with 5 bases between them. There are 11 residues in the CDR3. The germline V gene has CDR1 SEHNR and CDR2 FQNEAQ (reference sequence). The CDR3 spells CASSFNYEQFF. DNA of the CDR3: TGTGCCAGCAGCTTTAATTATGAGCAGTTCTTC.

For this clone: At the DNA level, this CDR3 is encoded by other sequences in the same sample as well. This chain links TRBV5-1 with TRBJ1-4, with 9 bases matching TRBD1. Germline V lookup: CDR1 SGHRS, CDR2 YFSETQ. V was clipped by 4 bases and J by 8 bases; unmatched bases: 9. The CDR3 runs to 15 residues. In nucleotides, the CDR3 is TGCGCCAGCAGCGCGGGACAGGGACTCGAGGAAAAACTGTTTTTT. Translating gives CASSAGQGLEEKLFF.

V usage is TRBV7-2 and J usage is TRBJ1-1; D gene unclear. This CDR3 has 13 amino acids. CDR1 and CDR2 from the germline V gene are SGHTA and FQGNSA. V lost 0 bases and J 11 bases, leaving 13 bases between the germline ends. The CDR3 DNA reads TGTGCCAGCAGCTTAGCGGGTGGAGTTGAGGCTTTCTTT. Encoded protein: CASSLAGGVEAFF.

V gene TRBV28 combines with J gene TRBJ1-3; possible D gene TRBD1, 6 bases. Between the trimmed V and J ends, which lost 2 bases and 8 bases, there was a span of 13 bases. This CDR3 has 14 residues. Germline-derived CDR1 and CDR2 are MDHEN and SYDVKM. CDR3 sequence reads: CASSLNGRGHTIYF. The CDR3 nucleotides read TGTGCCAGCAGTTTAAACGGCAGGGGTCACACCATATATTTT.

The chain employs TRBV4-3 and TRBJ1-5, with D hard to call. Germline V gene lookup returns CDR1 LGHNA and CDR2 YSLEER. V was pared by 1 base and J by 5 bases, with 12 bases between. This CDR3 comprises 15 residues. The CDR3 bases are TGCGCCAGCAGCCAAGGATCCGGAAGGGATCAGCCCCAGCATTTT. Translation: CASSQGSGRDQPQHF.

The chain recombines TRBV13 with TRBJ1-1; 7 positions agree with TRBD1. Trimming removed 8 bases from V and 4 bases from J; junction bases left unmatched: 7. The CDR3 sequence is 13 residues long. Germline lookup yields CDR1 PRHDT and CDR2 FYEKMQ (reference sequence). This chain's CDR3 is CASHRGKGTEAFF. CDR3 nucleotide sequence: TGTGCCAGCCACAGGGGTAAGGGCACTGAAGCTTTCTTT.

This chain joins TRBV5-1 and TRBJ1-5; possibly TRBD1 for D (5 bases). Trimming took 0 bases from V and 2 from J, leaving 9 bases between them. The germline V gene encodes CDR1 SGHRS and CDR2 YFSETQ. The CDR3 is 15 residues long. The CDR3 DNA sequence: TGCGCCAGCAGCTTGGCAGGGTCGCGCAATCAGCCCCAGCATTTT. Encoded protein: CASSLAGSRNQPQHF. The entire variable domain, with the rest obtained from reference TRBV5-1 and TRBJ1-5, is as follows: KAGVTQTPRYLIKTRGQQVTLSCSPISGHRSVSWYQQTPGQGLQFLFEYFSETQRNKGNFPGRFSGRQFSNSRSEMNVSTLELGDSALYLCASSLAGSRNQPQHFGDGTRLSIL.

The chain carries TRBV28 and TRBJ2-6; TRBD1 matches at 8 bases. The CDR3 loop spans 18 amino acids. Losses at the gene ends were 8 bases for V and 0 bases for J; bases not matched to a gene: 12. Germline V gene data show CDR1 as MDHEN and CDR2 as SYDVKM. CDR3 in amino acids: CASQTHRGRYSGANVLTF. The CDR3 DNA follows: TGTGCCAGCCAAACCCACAGGGGGAGATACTCTGGGGCCAACGTCCTGACTTTC. The full variable domain, its missing parts supplied by reference TRBV28 and TRBJ2-6, is DVKVTQSSRYLVKRTGEKVFLECVQDMDHENMFWYRQDPGLGLRLIYFSYDVKMKEKGDIPEGYSVSREKKERFSLILESASTNQTSMYLCASQTHRGRYSGANVLTFGAGSRLTVL.

The chain employs TRBV18 and TRBJ1-1; D remains ambiguous. The CDR3 spans 14 residues. The germline V gene encodes CDR1 KGHSH and CDR2 LQKENI. Trimming pared 4 bases from V and 0 bases from J, leaving 9 bases between. The CDR3 region has the DNA TGTGCCAGCTCACAGGGCCCAATGAACACTGAAGCTTTCTTT. Translating gives CASSQGPMNTEAFF.

The chain carries TRBV5-8 and TRBJ1-3; D call uncertain. The CDR3 sequence is 16 residues long. V lost 0 bases and J lost 4, with 14 bases in between. Germline values: CDR1 SGHTS, CDR2 YDEGEE. The CDR3 sequence: CASSLAGGRPGNTIYF. For the CDR3, the DNA is TGTGCCAGCAGCTTGGCCGGAGGTCGACCGGGAAACACCATATATTTT. Variable domain in full (rest from reference TRBV5-8 and TRBJ1-3): EAGVTQSPTHLIKTRGQQATLRCSPISGHTSVYWYQQALGLGLQFLLWYDEGEERNRGNFPPRFSGRQFPNYSSELNVNALELEDSALYLCASSLAGGRPGNTIYFGEGSWLTVV.

This rearrangement joins TRBV9 to TRBJ1-5; 9 bases are shared with TRBD1. V lost 0 bases, J lost 7 bases, and 2 bases stayed unmatched. Germline CDR1 and CDR2: SGDLS and YYNGEE. The CDR3 sequence is 14 residues long. The CDR3 sequence: CASSVGQGGQPQHF. CDR3 DNA: TGTGCCAGCAGCGTAGGACAGGGGGGGCAGCCCCAGCATTTT.

The chain joins TRBV29-1 to TRBJ1-5; no reliable D call. The V gene's germline CDR1 is SQVTM and CDR2 ANQGSEA. The length of the CDR3 is 14 residues. Trimming stripped 4 bases from V and 0 bases from J, with 10 bases between. The chain's CDR3 is CSVVEGNSNQPQHF. DNA of the CDR3: TGCAGCGTTGTAGAAGGTAATAGCAATCAGCCCCAGCATTTT.

This clone was seen more than once but under ten times. The chain joins TRBV5-1 to TRBJ2-1; 7 positions agree with TRBD2. In germline, CDR1 is SGHRS, CDR2 YFSETQ. V shed 0 bases, J shed 6 bases, and the junction held 9 bases outside the gene matches. The CDR3 is 16 amino acids. CDR3 loop: CASSLDGQGGGNEQFF. Written as DNA, the CDR3 is TGCGCCAGCAGCTTGGACGGTCAGGGCGGGGGCAATGAGCAGTTCTTC.

The V call is TRBV19, the J call TRBJ2-6, with 16 bases aligning to TRBD2. The CDR3 covers 20 residues. V was clipped by 5 bases and J by 1 base; unmatched bases: 8. Looked up from germline, CDR1 is LNHDA and CDR2 is SQIVND (reference sequence). CDR3 region: CASSPRGLAGGNSGANVLTF. Written as DNA, the CDR3 is TGTGCCAGTAGTCCACGGGGACTAGCGGGGGGGAATTCTGGGGCCAACGTCCTGACTTTC.

This chain uses TRBV5-1 with TRBJ2-4; D is uncertain. The V and J ends lost 0 bases and 7 bases respectively, with 11 bases between them. The CDR3 is made up of 14 amino acids. Germline-derived CDR1 and CDR2 are SGHRS and YFSETQ. CDR3 coding DNA: TGCGCCAGCAGCTTGGGATGGGTTGGGAACATTCAGTACTTC. This translates into CASSLGWVGNIQYF.

This clone has only one observation. The CDR3 nucleotides read TGTGCCAGCAGCTTGAGTCAGGGGGATAGGTACGAGCAGTACTTC. This encodes CASSLSQGDRYEQYF. J is TRBJ2-7 and V is TRBV5-6, with 7 nucleotides matching TRBD1. The J segment lost 4 bases and the V segment lost 1 base, leaving 8 bases of the junction unmatched. CDR3 length: 15 amino acids. CDR1 is SGHDT, CDR2 YYEEEE, per germline.

The chain combines TRBV5-1 with TRBJ2-1; 7 nucleotides align to TRBD1. This CDR3 has 12 residues. Per the germline V gene, CDR1 is SGHRS and CDR2 is YFSETQ. The V gene end was trimmed by 3 bases and the J gene end by 8 bases; junction bases not matched to a gene: 2. CDR3 coding DNA: TGCGCCAGCAGCTCACAGGGGTATGAGCAGTTCTTC. Translation gives CASSSQGYEQFF.

This chain uses TRBV28 with TRBJ2-1; either TRBD1 or TRBD2 may fit D (5 bases each). V lost 6 bases and J 4 bases, leaving 13 bases between the germline ends. From germline, CDR1 is MDHEN and CDR2 SYDVKM. The CDR3 has 14 residues. The CDR3 here is CASRTGASYNEQFF. CDR3 coding DNA: TGTGCCAGCAGAACCGGGGCCTCGTACAATGAGCAGTTCTTC.

The gene calls are TRBV20-1 and TRBJ2-1; TRBD1 is a possible D gene (6 bases). The CDR3 contains 11 residues. Germline-derived CDR1 and CDR2 are DFQATT and SNEGSKA (reference sequence). Trimming stripped 5 bases from V and 7 bases from J, with 9 bases between. The CDR3, as DNA: TGCAGTGCTCTAAGGGGGAATGAGCAGTTCTTC. Amino acid sequence: CSALRGNEQFF.

This chain joins TRBV6-5 and TRBJ2-5; a possible D gene is TRBD2 (7 bases). The germline V gene encodes CDR1 MNHEY and CDR2 SVGAGI. This CDR3 spans 14 amino acids. V was pared by 5 bases and J by 7 bases, with 17 bases between. The DNA of the CDR3 is TGTGCCAGCAGTCAAGGGGGGGCCTGGGGGACCCAGTACTTC. This translates into CASSQGGAWGTQYF.

The J gene is TRBJ2-5, the V gene TRBV19; D uncertain. With 7 bases removed from V and 4 bases from J, the gap between germline ends came to 19 bases. There are 15 residues in the CDR3. Germline assignment: CDR1 LNHDA and CDR2 SQIVND (reference sequence). CDR3: CASNYRASGPETQYF. The CDR3 bases are TGTGCCAGTAATTACCGGGCCTCCGGGCCAGAGACCCAGTACTTC.

The chain employs TRBV14 and TRBJ1-5, with D perhaps matching TRBD1 (5 bases). From germline, CDR1 is SGHDN and CDR2 FVKESK. CDR3 length: 13 residues. With 7 bases removed from V and 5 bases from J, the gap between germline ends came to 12 bases. For the CDR3, the DNA is TGTGCCAGCACAAGACAGTACGATCAGCCCCAGCATTTT. This sequence encodes CASTRQYDQPQHF.